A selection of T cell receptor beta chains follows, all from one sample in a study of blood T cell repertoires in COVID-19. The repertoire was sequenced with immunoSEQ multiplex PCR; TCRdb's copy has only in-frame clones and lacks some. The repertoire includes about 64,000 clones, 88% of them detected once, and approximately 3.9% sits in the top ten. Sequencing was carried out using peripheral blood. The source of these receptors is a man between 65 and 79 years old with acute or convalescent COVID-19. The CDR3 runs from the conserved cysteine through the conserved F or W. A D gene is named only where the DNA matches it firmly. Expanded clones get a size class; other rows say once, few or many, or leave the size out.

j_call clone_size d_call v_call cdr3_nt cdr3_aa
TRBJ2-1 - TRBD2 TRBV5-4 TGTGCCAGCAGCTTGAGGAGACTAGCGGGGGAGTACAATGAGCAGTTCTTC CASSLRRLAGEYNEQFF
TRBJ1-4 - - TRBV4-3 TGCGCCAGCAGCCAAGATGGCACTAGGGAAAAACTGTTTTTT CASSQDGTREKLFF
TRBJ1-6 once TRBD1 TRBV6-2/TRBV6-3 TGTGCCAGCAGTCTCCCGACAGGGATCTATTCACCCCTCCACTTT CASSLPTGIYSPLHF
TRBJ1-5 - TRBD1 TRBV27 TGTGCCAGCAGCCGGACAGGGGGCGATGGAAATCAGCCCCAGCATTTT CASSRTGGDGNQPQHF
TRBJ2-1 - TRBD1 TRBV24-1 TGTGCCACCAGTGACCGCAGGGACAGGGTTAATGAGCAGTTCTTC CATSDRRDRVNEQFF
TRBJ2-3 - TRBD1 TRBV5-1 TGCGCCAGCAGCAATACGATAGGGGGCGATACGCAGTATTTT CASSNTIGGDTQYF
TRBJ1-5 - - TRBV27 TGTGCCAGCAGTTTTCTTGGGGGGGGAAATCAGCCCCAGCATTTT CASSFLGGGNQPQHF
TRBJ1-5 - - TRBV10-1 TGCGCCAGCAGTCCGGACAGTAGCAATCAGCCCCAGCATTTT CASSPDSSNQPQHF
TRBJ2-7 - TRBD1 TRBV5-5 TGTGCCAGCAGCCTCCGGACAGGCTTCAGCTCCTACGAGCAGTACTTC CASSLRTGFSSYEQYF
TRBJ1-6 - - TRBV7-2 TGTGCCAGCAGCTTAAGGGACACTTCACCCCTCCACTTT CASSLRDTSPLHF
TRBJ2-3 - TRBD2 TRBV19 TGTGCCAGTACTCCCCCTGGCGGGGGGGGCTGGGGTACGCAGTATTTT CASTPPGGGGWGTQYF
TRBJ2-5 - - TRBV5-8 TGTGCCAGCAGCCTCAGGGGTCTAGGAGGCCAAGAGACCCAGTACTTC CASSLRGLGGQETQYF
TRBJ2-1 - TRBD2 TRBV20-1 TGCAGTGCTAGTGACACTAGCGGGGGGACAATGTACAATGAGCAGTTCTTC CSASDTSGGTMYNEQFF
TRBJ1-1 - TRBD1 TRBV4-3 TGCGCCAGCAGCCAAGTCGCGGGACAGGGGGCCACTGAAGCTTTCTTT CASSQVAGQGATEAFF
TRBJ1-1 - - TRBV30 TGTGCCTGGACCTCGGACAGAATCTCTACTGAAGCTTTCTTT CAWTSDRISTEAFF
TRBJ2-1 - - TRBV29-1 TGCAGCGTTACTTCGCGCAGGGGAAAGGATGAGCAGTTCTTC CSVTSRRGKDEQFF
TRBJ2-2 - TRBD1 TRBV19 TGTGCCAGTCTTGGACAGGGAAACACCGGGGAGCTGTTTTTT CASLGQGNTGELFF
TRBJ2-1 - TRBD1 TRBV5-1 TGCGCCAGCAGCCCCGGGACAGGGTACTACAATGAGCAGTTCTTC CASSPGTGYYNEQFF
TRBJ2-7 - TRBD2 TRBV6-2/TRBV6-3 TGTGCCAGCAGTTACTCGACTAGCGGGGGGCCTAGCTCCTACGAGCAGTACTTC CASSYSTSGGPSSYEQYF
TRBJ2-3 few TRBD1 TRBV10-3 TGTGCCATCAGTGAGTCGGGGGGAACCGGGACAGGGCGCAGGAATACGCAGTATTTT CAISESGGTGTGRRNTQYF
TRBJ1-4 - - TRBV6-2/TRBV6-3 TGTGCCAGCAGTTACTCCCCCCCACTCGGACTGTTTTTT CASSYSPPLGLFF
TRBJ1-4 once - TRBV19 TGTGCCAGTAGTATCGGCAGGGGTTATAATGAAAAACTGTTTTTT CASSIGRGYNEKLFF
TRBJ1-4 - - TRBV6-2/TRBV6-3 TGTGCCAGCAGTTACCCATCGCCGGGGGAAACTAATGAAAAACTGTTTTTT CASSYPSPGETNEKLFF
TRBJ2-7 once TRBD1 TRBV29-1 TGCAGCGTTGGGACCTCGGGACAGGGTACCTACGAGCAGTACTTC CSVGTSGQGTYEQYF
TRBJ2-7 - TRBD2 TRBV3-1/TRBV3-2 TGTGCCAGCAGCCATTCCGAGCGGGGGCGGGGGGCCGAGCAGTACTTC CASSHSERGRGAEQYF
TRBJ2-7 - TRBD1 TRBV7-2 TGTGCCAGCAGCGCAGAAAGACAGGGGGGTTACTACGAGCAGTACTTC CASSAERQGGYYEQYF
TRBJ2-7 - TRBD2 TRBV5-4 TGTGCCAGCAGCCCCTTTGGGCTAGCGGGGACCTACGAGCAGTACTTC CASSPFGLAGTYEQYF
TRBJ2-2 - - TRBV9 TGTGCCAGCAGCGTGAGAGTCGGCAGGGAGAACACCGGGGAGCTGTTTTTT CASSVRVGRENTGELFF
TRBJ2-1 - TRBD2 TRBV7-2 TGTGCCAGCAGCGGGGGACTAGCGGACAATGAGCAGTTCTTC CASSGGLADNEQFF
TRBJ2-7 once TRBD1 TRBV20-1 TGCAGTGTCAGGACAGGGGACGAGCAGTACTTC CSVRTGDEQYF
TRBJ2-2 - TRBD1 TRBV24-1 TGTGCCACCAGCCCGGACAGGCCTCACGTCGGGGAGCTGTTTTTT CATSPDRPHVGELFF
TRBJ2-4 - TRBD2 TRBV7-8 TGTGCCAGCAGCTTAGTCTTCGCGGGGGGCAAAAACATTCAGTACTTC CASSLVFAGGKNIQYF
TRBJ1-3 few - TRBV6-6 TGTGCCAGCAGAGCGACAGTTATAAGCTCTGGAAACACCATATATTTT CASRATVISSGNTIYF
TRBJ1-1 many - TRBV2 TGTGCCAGCAGTAATAGAGCGCACAGGGCAATTGAAGCTTTCTTT CASSNRAHRAIEAFF